This T cell receptor (beta chain) was observed in a study of OX40 agonist ivuxolimab in advanced cancers. Overall study context: Aged roughly 20 to 79 with a mean of approximately 57 years, they were 82.7% male.

This table comes from immunoSEQ multiplex PCR, and its TCRdb copy is limited to in-frame clones, with some not included. The sample includes 40,000 or so clones, around 82% of them seen just once. Points from the study as a whole: Certain nonresponders additionally had low normalized T-cell clonal expansion. CD4+ and CD8+ T cells in blood underwent clonal expansion by week 6 at 0.1 to 3.0 mg/kg.

In the case of this clone: The antigen is not known.

CDR3 length: 14 residues. Trimming cost V 6 bases and J 7 bases; bases outside gene matches: 11. CDR1 LGHNT and CDR2 FRNRAP come from the germline V gene. The source was CD4+ or CD8+ T cells sorted from blood, collected in a trial of the OX40 agonist ivuxolimab. V is TRBV12-5 and J is TRBJ2-7; 8 nucleotides align to TRBD1. The origin of this receptor is an adult with an advanced solid tumor such as melanoma, head and neck, liver or kidney cancer. CDR3 nucleotide sequence: TGTGCTAGTGGCCGCGGACAGGGAGTAGAAGAGCAGTACTTC. Its translation is CASGRGQGVEEQYF.